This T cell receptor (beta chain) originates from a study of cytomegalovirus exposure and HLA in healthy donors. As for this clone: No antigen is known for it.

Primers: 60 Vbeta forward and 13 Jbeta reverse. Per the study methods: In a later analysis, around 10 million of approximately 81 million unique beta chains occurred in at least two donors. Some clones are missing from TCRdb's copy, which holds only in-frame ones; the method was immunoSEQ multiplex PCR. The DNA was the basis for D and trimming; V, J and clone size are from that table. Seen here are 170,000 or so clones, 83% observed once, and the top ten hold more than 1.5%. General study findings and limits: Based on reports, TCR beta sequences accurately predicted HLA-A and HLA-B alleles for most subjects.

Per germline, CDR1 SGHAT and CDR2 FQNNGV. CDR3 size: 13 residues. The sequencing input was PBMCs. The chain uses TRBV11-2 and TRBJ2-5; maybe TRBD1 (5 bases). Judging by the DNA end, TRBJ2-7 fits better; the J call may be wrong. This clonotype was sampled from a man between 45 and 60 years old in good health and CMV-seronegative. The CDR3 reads CASSFGQGHEQYF. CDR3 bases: TGTGCCAGCAGCTTTGGTCAGGGCCACGAGCAGTACTTC.